This T cell receptor beta chain was recovered during a study of neurological immune-mediated disorders. This clonotype was seen only a few times. Its antigen is not known. Study outcomes and limitations: In HTLV-1-associated myelopathy, TCR clonal expansion was greatest, whereas multiple sclerosis had the least, falling below healthy controls.

Synthesis of cDNA was carried out by template-switch 5'RACE. The reaction used 10-nucleotide random UMIs. MiXCR, applied by TCRdb to the 5' RACE reads, yields one record per CDR3 protein. The profile covers roughly 80,000 distinct CDR3 sequences, with 17% appearing a single time and less than 20% taken by the ten largest. V dropped 3 bases and J dropped 2; count of bases not matched to a gene: 13. This CDR3 is 17 amino acids long. CDR1 is KGHSH, CDR2 LQKENI, per germline. This chain links TRBV18 with TRBJ2-7; 7 positions agree with TRBD1. This receptor was identified in a woman between 40 and 50 years old in good health. The sample consisted of PBMCs. CDR3 amino acids: CASSPAIVTGTTYEQYF. The CDR3 nucleotides are TGTGCCAGCTCACCGGCCATTGTGACAGGGACCACCTACGAGCAGTACTTC. Complete variable domain (other parts from reference TRBV18 and TRBJ2-7): NAGVMQNPRHLVRRRGQEARLRCSPMKGHSHVYWYRQLPEEGLKFMVYLQKENIIDESGMPKERFSAEFPKEGPSILRIQQVVRGDSAAYFCASSPAIVTGTTYEQYFGPGTRLTVT.